The present T cell receptor beta chain was sequenced within a study of T-cell reconstitution after alpha-beta-depleted transplantation in children. Molecular barcoding with unique molecular identifiers was used for the TCRbeta library. In TCRdb, the PCR reads were re-called with MiXCR into one record per CDR3 protein. The table shows about 16,000 distinct CDR3 sequences, with about 7.7% occurring only once. CDR3 length equals 11 residues. V lost 4 bases and J 4 bases, leaving 4 bases between the germline ends. This clonotype has ten or more counts. Its antigen is not known. Overall study results and limits: The main origin of T-cell counts and diversity one year after transplant was newly produced T cells.

This specimen consisted of PBMCs, mostly from graft donor cells, obtained 60 days after TCRalphabeta/CD19-depleted stem cell transplant. This clonotype was obtained from a boy under two years old who had a stem cell transplant for Wiskott-Aldrich syndrome, so the T cells may come from the graft donor. V is TRBV12-3 or TRBV12-4 and J is TRBJ1-2; D not certain. The CDR3 DNA is TGTGCCAGCAGTTCCCTCTATGGCTACACCTTC. It translates to CASSSLYGYTF.